These 13 T cell receptor beta chains were sequenced from one sample in a study of cytomegalovirus exposure and HLA in healthy donors. The PCR used 60 Vbeta and 13 Jbeta primers. Method: immunoSEQ multiplex PCR; TCRdb's copy keeps in-frame clones and lacks some. The data contain 150,000 to 200,000 clones, roughly four fifths of them singletons. The sample was PBMCs. Source of these receptors: a man aged 18 to 30 in good health and CMV-seronegative.

The rearrangement links TRBV29-1 to TRBJ2-2, with TRBD2 matching over 11 bases. V was clipped by 7 bases and J by 6 bases; unmatched bases: 7. The CDR3 extends over 14 amino acids. The germline gives CDR1 SQVTM, CDR2 ANQGSEA. CDR3 DNA: TGCAGCGGTCTAGCGGGGGGCCGCTCCGGGGAGCTGTTTTTT. This gives the protein CSGLAGGRSGELFF.

This chain joins TRBV18 and TRBJ1-1, with 8 bases lining up with TRBD1. The CDR3 covers 17 residues. The V gene's germline CDR1 is KGHSH and CDR2 LQKENI. V was clipped by 3 bases and J by 7 bases; unmatched bases: 16. CDR3 sequence: CASSPRPGTGYTVEAFF. CDR3 DNA sequence: TGTGCCAGCTCACCTCGTCCCGGGACAGGATACACTGTTGAAGCTTTCTTT.

This chain joins TRBV27 and TRBJ1-6; possibly TRBD1 for D (6 bases). This CDR3 has 15 residues. Trimming pared 7 bases from V and 6 bases from J, leaving 16 bases between. CDR1 is MNHEY, CDR2 SMNVEV, per germline (reference sequence). The CDR3 sequence is CASNNRADSNSPLHF. In DNA, the CDR3 is TGTGCCAGCAACAACAGGGCTGACAGTAATTCACCCCTCCACTTT.

Only one count was recorded for this clone. V usage is TRBV15 and J usage is TRBJ2-5; D not certain. The CDR3 spans 14 residues. V was trimmed by 0 bases and J by 5 bases, leaving 10 bases between them. Germline CDR1 LNHNV, CDR2 YYDKDF (reference sequence). Written as DNA, the CDR3 is TGTGCCACCAGCAGAGATCCTGGGCCGGAGACCCAGTACTTC. It specifies CATSRDPGPETQYF.

The rearrangement joins TRBV7-8 to TRBJ1-2, with unresolved D. The CDR3 runs 14 residues. Trimming stripped 3 bases from V and 5 bases from J, with 13 bases between. Germline-derived CDR1 and CDR2 are SGHVS and FQNEAQ. The CDR3: CASSFEGSDYGYTF. The CDR3 coding sequence is TGTGCCAGCAGCTTCGAGGGCAGTGATTATGGCTACACCTTC.

This clone was seen more than once but under ten times. This chain links TRBV19 with TRBJ2-2; TRBD1 might be the D (5 bases). The CDR3 is 14 amino acids. The germline V gene encodes CDR1 LNHDA and CDR2 SQIVND (reference sequence). V was trimmed by 3 bases and J by 4 bases, leaving 9 bases between them. The CDR3 nucleotides read TGTGCCAGTAGTATTAGCAGGGCCACCGGGGAGCTGTTTTTT. This codes for CASSISRATGELFF.

This clone was counted a single time. The rearrangement uses TRBV9 and TRBJ2-1; TRBD2 aligns across 16 bases. CDR1 and CDR2 from the germline V gene are SGDLS and YYNGEE. V gave up 0 bases and J gave up 7 bases; unmatched junction bases: 4. This CDR3 spans 17 amino acids. The CDR3 region has the DNA TGTGCCAGCAGCGTAGGGGGACTAGCGGGAGGGGGGAATGAGCAGTTCTTC. Protein: CASSVGGLAGGGNEQFF.

The genes are TRBV6-4 and TRBJ2-1; D possibly corresponds to TRBD2 (6 bases). V shed 8 bases and J shed 4 bases, with 12 bases lying between them. The CDR3 extends over 13 amino acids. Germline V gene data show CDR1 as MRHNA and CDR2 as SNTAGT. The CDR3 spells CASSRTNYNEQFF. DNA of the CDR3: TGTGCCAGCTCCAGGACTAATTACAATGAGCAGTTCTTC.

This clone was seen more than once but under ten times. At one of its ends the junction is not consistent with the germline gene, which may arise from a read error. V gene TRBV7-9 combines with J gene TRBJ2-7; TRBD1 might be the D (6 bases). This CDR3 contains 18 residues. Germline CDR1 and CDR2: SEHNR and FQNEAQ (reference sequence). CDR3 protein: CSSSPHLFRDNPSYEQYF. DNA of the CDR3: TGTTCCAGCAGCCCCCATTTGTTTCGGGACAACCCCTCCTACGAGCAGTACTTC.

The chain joins TRBV4-1 to TRBJ2-1; TRBD1 aligns across 8 bases. The germline CDR1 and CDR2 sequences are MGHRA and YSYEKL. Losses at the gene ends were 8 bases for V and 4 bases for J; bases not matched to a gene: 4. The CDR3 covers 13 residues. The CDR3 DNA sequence: TGCGCCAGCGCGGGACAGGTATACAATGAGCAGTTCTTC. It encodes CASAGQVYNEQFF.

The chain couples TRBV6-6 to TRBJ2-5; D may be TRBD2 (7 bases). The tail of the sequence fits TRBJ2-7 better, so the J call may be wrong. In germline, CDR1 is MNHNY, CDR2 SVGAGI (reference sequence). This CDR3 is built from 14 residues. In DNA form, the CDR3 reads TGTGCTTCCCATCAGGGGAGGGTTATGGACGAGCAGTACTTC. Its translation: CASHQGRVMDEQYF.

This clone was picked up a small number of times. The genes are TRBV28 and TRBJ1-1; a weak D match, TRBD1 (6 bases). CDR3 size: 12 residues. Germline V CDR1 and CDR2: MDHEN, SYDVKM. V was cut by 6 bases and J by 1 base, with 6 bases left in between. CDR3 coding DNA: TGTGCCAGCAGAGGGGGGAACACTGAAGCTTTCTTT. This gives the protein CASRGGNTEAFF.

This clone was picked up a small number of times. J is TRBJ1-2 and V is TRBV28; no firm D call. This CDR3 region has 14 residues. Germline CDR1 is MDHEN and CDR2 is SYDVKM. V shed 10 bases and J shed 4 bases, with 19 bases lying between them. CDR3 region: CATGVLLEAYGYTF. The CDR3 DNA sequence: TGTGCCACCGGGGTCCTCCTGGAGGCCTATGGCTACACCTTC.